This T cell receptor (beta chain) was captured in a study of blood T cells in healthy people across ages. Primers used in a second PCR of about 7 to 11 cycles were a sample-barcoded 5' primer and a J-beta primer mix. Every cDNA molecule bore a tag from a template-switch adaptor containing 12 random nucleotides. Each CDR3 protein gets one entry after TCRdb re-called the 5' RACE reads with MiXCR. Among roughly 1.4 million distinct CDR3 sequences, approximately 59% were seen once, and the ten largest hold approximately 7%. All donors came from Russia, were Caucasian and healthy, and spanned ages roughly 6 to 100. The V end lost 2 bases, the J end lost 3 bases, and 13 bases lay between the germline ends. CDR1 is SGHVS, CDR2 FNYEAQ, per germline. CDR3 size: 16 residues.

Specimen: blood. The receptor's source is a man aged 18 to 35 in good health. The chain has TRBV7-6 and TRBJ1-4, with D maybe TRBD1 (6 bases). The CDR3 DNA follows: TGTGCCAGCAGCTTACCGCGCAGGGGACCTAATGAAAAACTGTTTTTT. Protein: CASSLPRRGPNEKLFF.